Listed below are T cell receptor beta chains from one sample, sequenced in a study of T-cell memory formation after mild COVID-19. TCRdb reprocessed the 5' RACE reads via MiXCR and lists one record per CDR3 protein. The data contain over 10,000 distinct CDR3 sequences, approximately 12% of them singletons. What was sequenced was PBMCs or a T cell subset sorted from them (not recorded which). The receptors stem from an adult woman who had mild COVID-19 (a few samples of this study predate the infection). Cell type and time point are not known. The CDR3 runs from the conserved cysteine through the conserved F or W. Each record gives: V gene, clone size, J gene, D gene, CDR3 DNA, CDR3 protein. The D gene is left open where the match is weak. Clone sizes are given selectively: once, few, many, or a class where the clone is expanded.

TRBV20-1,many,TRBJ2-1,NA,TGCAGTGCTAGATCACGGGATCGAAGCTCCTACAATGAGCAGTTCTTC,CSARSRDRSSYNEQFF
TRBV6-5,many,TRBJ1-1,NA,TGTGCCAGCAGTTACTCGACGGGGGGGACTGAAGCTTTCTTT,CASSYSTGGTEAFF
TRBV30,many,TRBJ2-7,NA,TGTGCCTGGAGTGTACTTATCTCCTACGAGCAGTACTTC,CAWSVLISYEQYF
TRBV9,many,TRBJ2-3,NA,TGTGCCAGCAGCAGAGCAGGGTGGGGGACAGATACGCAGTATTTT,CASSRAGWGTDTQYF
TRBV5-4,few,TRBJ2-6,NA,TGTGCCAGCAGCCCGAATCCCGCGGGGGCCAACGTCCTGACTTTC,CASSPNPAGANVLTF
TRBV12-3/TRBV12-4,many,TRBJ2-1,NA,TGTGCCAGCAGAGCCTGGCCGGAGCAGTTCTTC,CASRAWPEQFF
TRBV2,many,TRBJ2-7,TRBD2,TGTGCCAGCAGTGAGGCTAGCGGGCCGTACGAGCAGTACTTC,CASSEASGPYEQYF
TRBV12-3/TRBV12-4,many,TRBJ2-7,NA,TGTGCCAGCGTAGGGGGGTACGAGCAGTACTTC,CASVGGYEQYF
TRBV7-9,many,TRBJ2-5,TRBD2,TGTGCCAGCAGCTTAAAAGCTAGCGGTGCAGAAGAGACCCAGTACTTC,CASSLKASGAEETQYF
TRBV12-5,many,TRBJ1-6,NA,TGTGCTAGTGGTCCGGAGTACTCCTATAATTCACCCCTCCACTTT,CASGPEYSYNSPLHF
TRBV7-9,many,TRBJ2-4,TRBD1,TGTGCCAGCAGCTCCGGGACAGGTTTTTTCTCTCGGTACTTC,CASSSGTGFFSRYF
TRBV29-1,many,TRBJ1-2,NA,TGCAGCGTTGCCTTGGCGGCAGGGCCCCACTATGGCTACACCTTC,CSVALAAGPHYGYTF
TRBV4-1,few,TRBJ2-2,NA,TGCGCCAGCAGCCAAGACAGTGGTGGGGCCGGGGAGCTGTTTTTT,CASSQDSGGAGELFF
TRBV29-1,many,TRBJ2-1,TRBD1,TGCAGCGTTGGGGGACAGGGATACTACAATGAGCAGTTCTTC,CSVGGQGYYNEQFF
TRBV4-2,many,TRBJ1-5,NA,TGTGCCAGCAGCCAAGCGGGGTTTCAGCCCCAGCATTTT,CASSQAGFQPQHF
TRBV7-9,medium-sized,TRBJ2-1,NA,TGTGCCAGCAGCCTCCTAGGAGCCGAGCAGTTCTTC,CASSLLGAEQFF
TRBV7-9,many,TRBJ2-2,NA,TGTGCCAGCAGCTTAAGGCACACCGGGGAGCTGTTTTTT,CASSLRHTGELFF
TRBV4-3,many,TRBJ2-1,TRBD2,TGCGCCAGCAGCCATCCCGCGGGCGTAGCGGGAGTGGACAATGAGCAGTTCTTC,CASSHPAGVAGVDNEQFF
TRBV6-5,many,TRBJ1-1,NA,TGTGCCAGCAGTTACGGGTGGGAAGGATGGACTGAAGCTTTCTTT,CASSYGWEGWTEAFF
TRBV4-1,many,TRBJ2-5,TRBD1,TGCGCCAGCAGCCATCCCAACAGGGGGCGAGAAGAGACCCAGTACTTC,CASSHPNRGREETQYF
TRBV20-1,many,TRBJ2-7,TRBD1,TGCAGTGCTAACCCGACAGGGATTGTCTCCTACGAGCAGTACTTC,CSANPTGIVSYEQYF
TRBV20-1,NA,TRBJ2-3,TRBD1,TGCAGTGCTCCCGACAGGGGACTGGATACGCAGTATTTT,CSAPDRGLDTQYF
TRBV5-1,many,TRBJ2-2,NA,TGCGCCAGCAGCTTGGCCGGCAACACCGGGGAGCTGTTTTTT,CASSLAGNTGELFF
TRBV5-6,many,TRBJ2-1,TRBD2,TGTGCCAGCAGCTTGGGACTAGCGGCTAATGAGCAGTTCTTC,CASSLGLAANEQFF
TRBV12-3/TRBV12-4,many,TRBJ2-1,NA,TGTGCCAGCAGATCCCGGGACGGTTACTACAATGAGCAGTTCTTC,CASRSRDGYYNEQFF
TRBV29-1,many,TRBJ1-1,NA,TGCAGCGTTGATGCGAGGAACACTGAAGCTTTCTTT,CSVDARNTEAFF
TRBV3-1,many,TRBJ2-7,NA,TGTGCCAGCAGCCAAGAAATCCAGGGAGTCTACGAGCAGTACTTC,CASSQEIQGVYEQYF
TRBV12-3/TRBV12-4,medium-sized,TRBJ2-7,NA,TGTGCCAGCACCACCGTCGGGGGGCACTACGAGCAGTACTTC,CASTTVGGHYEQYF
TRBV7-6,many,TRBJ2-7,NA,TGTGCCAGCAGCCACCCCCCCGACGGCTACGAGCAGTACTTC,CASSHPPDGYEQYF
TRBV29-1,many,TRBJ2-1,TRBD2,TGCAGCGTTGATTGGGGACTAGCGGGACCCAATGAGCAGTTCTTC,CSVDWGLAGPNEQFF
TRBV7-6,NA,TRBJ2-3,TRBD2,TGTGCCAGCAGTCGAGCGGGAGGGCAAGCAGATACGCAGTATTTT,CASSRAGGQADTQYF
TRBV9,many,TRBJ2-3,NA,TGTGCCAGCAGCGCCCGGGGCCTTAACACAGATACGCAGTATTTT,CASSARGLNTDTQYF
TRBV24-1,many,TRBJ1-1,NA,TGTGCCACCAGAGGGTTAGGACCGAACACTGAAGCTTTCTTT,CATRGLGPNTEAFF
TRBV9,many,TRBJ2-1,TRBD2,TGTGCCAGCAGCGTAGACGGGACTAGCGGTTACAATGAGCAGTTCTTC,CASSVDGTSGYNEQFF
TRBV20-1,many,TRBJ2-1,TRBD2,TGCAGTGCTAGGCAGGGACTAGCTACCTACAATGAGCAGTTCTTC,CSARQGLATYNEQFF
TRBV7-3,many,TRBJ2-1,TRBD2,TGTGCCAGCCACGGGACTAGCGACAATGAGCAGTTCTTC,CASHGTSDNEQFF
TRBV10-2,many,TRBJ2-4,TRBD2,TGCGCCAGCAGTGAGTCGAAATTAGCGGGGGAGAGCCTAGCCAAAAACATTCAGTACTTC,CASSESKLAGESLAKNIQYF
TRBV5-6,NA,TRBJ2-7,TRBD1,TGTGCCAGCAGCTTGCCGACAGGGATCTCCTACGAGCAGTACTTC,CASSLPTGISYEQYF
TRBV4-2,medium-sized,TRBJ2-3,NA,TGTGCCAGCAGCCAAGATTTCGGCACTAGCAGGCCAGATACGCAGTATTTT,CASSQDFGTSRPDTQYF
TRBV25-1,many,TRBJ1-1,NA,TGTGCCAGCAGTGTGGGGTTGAGCACTGAAGCTTTCTTT,CASSVGLSTEAFF
TRBV30,many,TRBJ2-7,NA,TGTGCCTGGAGCCCAGGAGGGGACGAGCAGTACTTC,CAWSPGGDEQYF
TRBV7-2,many,TRBJ2-7,NA,TGTGCCAGCAGTCCTTGGTACGAGCAGTACTTC,CASSPWYEQYF
TRBV6-1,NA,TRBJ2-7,TRBD1,TGTGCCAGCAGTGAAGAGACAGGGGGCAACTACGAGCAGTACTTC,CASSEETGGNYEQYF
TRBV6-2/TRBV6-3,many,TRBJ2-3,TRBD1,TGTGCCAGCAGTTACTCGATGGACAGGCACACAGATACGCAGTATTTT,CASSYSMDRHTDTQYF
TRBV7-8,medium-sized,TRBJ2-7,NA,TGTGCCAGCAGCCCTGTAGTGGGGGTCTGGGACGAGCAGTACTTC,CASSPVVGVWDEQYF
TRBV7-6,many,TRBJ2-7,TRBD1,TGTGCCAGCAGCTTAGGGACAGGGAATATAGGCTACGAGCAGTACTTC,CASSLGTGNIGYEQYF
TRBV7-6,medium-sized,TRBJ2-1,TRBD1,TGTGCCAGCAGCTCAGTACCGGGACAGGCAAGCTCCTACAATGAGCAGTTCTTC,CASSSVPGQASSYNEQFF
TRBV7-6,many,TRBJ1-1,TRBD1,TGTGCCAGCAGTCAGGGGGTTTTGAACACTGAAGCTTTCTTT,CASSQGVLNTEAFF
TRBV7-9,many,TRBJ1-4,NA,TGTGCCAGCAGCCACGCGGAACGCGGGGAAAAACTGTTTTTT,CASSHAERGEKLFF
TRBV13,many,TRBJ1-2,NA,TGTGCCAGCAGCTCCTTGGCTCACAGGGCGGGCGGCTACACCTTC,CASSSLAHRAGGYTF
TRBV11-2,many,TRBJ2-7,NA,TGTGCCAGCAGCTTAGGGATTGAGCAGTACTTC,CASSLGIEQYF
TRBV7-3,many,TRBJ2-1,NA,TGTGCCAGCAGCTTAGGGTGGGAGGCCCCGGGGTCCTACAATGAGCAGTTCTTC,CASSLGWEAPGSYNEQFF
TRBV18,NA,TRBJ2-5,NA,TGTGCCAGCTCCGCGGGTATCCAAGAGACCCAGTACTTC,CASSAGIQETQYF
TRBV24-1,many,TRBJ2-3,NA,TGTGCCACCAGTGAGTTGCCAGGGGGAGCGGGAGTTGGAGATACGCAGTATTTT,CATSELPGGAGVGDTQYF